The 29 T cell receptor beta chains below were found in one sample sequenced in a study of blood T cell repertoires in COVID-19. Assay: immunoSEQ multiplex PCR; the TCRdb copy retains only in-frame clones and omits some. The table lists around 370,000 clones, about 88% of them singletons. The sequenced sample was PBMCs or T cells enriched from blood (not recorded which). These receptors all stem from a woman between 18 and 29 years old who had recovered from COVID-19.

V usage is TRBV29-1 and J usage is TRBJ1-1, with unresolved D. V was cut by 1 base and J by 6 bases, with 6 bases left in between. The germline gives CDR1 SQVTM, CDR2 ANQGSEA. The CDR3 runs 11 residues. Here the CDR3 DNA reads TGCAGCGTTGAAGGTCGTGCTGAAGCTTTCTTT. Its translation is CSVEGRAEAFF.

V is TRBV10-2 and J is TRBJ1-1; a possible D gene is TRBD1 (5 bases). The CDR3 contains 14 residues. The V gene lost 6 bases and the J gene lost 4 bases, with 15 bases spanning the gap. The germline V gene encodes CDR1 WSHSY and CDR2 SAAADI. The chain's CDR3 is CASRDPGGGTEAFF. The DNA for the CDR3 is TGCGCCAGCAGGGACCCCGGGGGAGGCACTGAAGCTTTCTTT.

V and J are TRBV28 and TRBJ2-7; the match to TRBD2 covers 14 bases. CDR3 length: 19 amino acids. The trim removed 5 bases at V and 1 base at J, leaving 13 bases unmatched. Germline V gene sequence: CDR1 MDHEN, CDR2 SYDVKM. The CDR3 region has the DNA TGTGCCAGCAGTCCGACCGGGACTAGCGGGGGCCGCCTTTCCTACGAGCAGTACTTC. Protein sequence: CASSPTGTSGGRLSYEQYF.

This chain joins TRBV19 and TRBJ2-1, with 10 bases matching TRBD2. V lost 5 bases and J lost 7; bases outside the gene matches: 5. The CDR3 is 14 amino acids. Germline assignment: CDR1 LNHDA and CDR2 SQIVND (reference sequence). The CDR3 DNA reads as TGTGCCAGTAGTTCAGCGGGGGGGCAAAATGAGCAGTTCTTC. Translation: CASSSAGGQNEQFF.

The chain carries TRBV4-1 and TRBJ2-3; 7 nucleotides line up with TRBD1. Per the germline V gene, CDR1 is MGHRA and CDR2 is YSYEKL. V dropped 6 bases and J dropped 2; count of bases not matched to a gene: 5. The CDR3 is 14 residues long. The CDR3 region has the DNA TGCGCCAGCAGGACAGGGTCCAACACAGATACGCAGTATTTT. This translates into CASRTGSNTDTQYF.

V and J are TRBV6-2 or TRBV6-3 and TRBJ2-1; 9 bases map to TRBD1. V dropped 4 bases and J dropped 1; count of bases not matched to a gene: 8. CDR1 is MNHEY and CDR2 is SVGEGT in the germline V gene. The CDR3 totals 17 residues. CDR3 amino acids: CASSSERTGESYNEQFF. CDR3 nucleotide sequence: TGTGCCAGCAGTTCCGAAAGGACAGGGGAGTCCTACAATGAGCAGTTCTTC.

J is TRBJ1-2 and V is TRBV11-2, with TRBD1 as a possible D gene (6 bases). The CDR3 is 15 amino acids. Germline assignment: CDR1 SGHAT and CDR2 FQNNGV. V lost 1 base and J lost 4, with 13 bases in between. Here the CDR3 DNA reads TGTGCCAGCAGCTTAGTTGGGGGGGGGCCCTATGGCTACACCTTC. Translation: CASSLVGGGPYGYTF.

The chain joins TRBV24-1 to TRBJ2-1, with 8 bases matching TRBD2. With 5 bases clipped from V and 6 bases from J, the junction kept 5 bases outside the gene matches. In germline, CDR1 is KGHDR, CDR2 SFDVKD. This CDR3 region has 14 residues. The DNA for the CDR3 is TGTGCCACCAGTGTGGGGCGGGGGGCCAATGAGCAGTTCTTC. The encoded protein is CATSVGRGANEQFF.

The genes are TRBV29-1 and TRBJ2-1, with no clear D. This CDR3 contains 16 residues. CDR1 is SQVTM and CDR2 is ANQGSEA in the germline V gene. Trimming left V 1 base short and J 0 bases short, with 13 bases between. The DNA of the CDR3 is TGCAGCGTTGAAGCGGCTACACGGAGCTCCTACAATGAGCAGTTCTTC. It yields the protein CSVEAATRSSYNEQFF.

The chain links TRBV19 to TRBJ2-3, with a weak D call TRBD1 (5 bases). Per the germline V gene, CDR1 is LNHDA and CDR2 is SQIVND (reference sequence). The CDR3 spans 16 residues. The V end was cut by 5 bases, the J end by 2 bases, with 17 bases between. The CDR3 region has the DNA TGTGCCAGTAGTGTCACAGGCGTCAAACCCACAGATACGCAGTATTTT. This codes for CASSVTGVKPTDTQYF.

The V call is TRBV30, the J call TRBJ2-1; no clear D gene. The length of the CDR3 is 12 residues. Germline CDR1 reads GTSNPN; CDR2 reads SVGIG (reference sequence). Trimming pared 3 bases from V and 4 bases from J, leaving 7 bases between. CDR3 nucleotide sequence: TGTGCCTGGAGGTCATTTTACAATGAGCAGTTCTTC. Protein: CAWRSFYNEQFF.

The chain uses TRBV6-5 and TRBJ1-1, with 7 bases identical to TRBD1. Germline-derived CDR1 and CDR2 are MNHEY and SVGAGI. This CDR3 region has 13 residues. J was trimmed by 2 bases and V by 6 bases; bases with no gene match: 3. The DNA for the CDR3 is TGTGCCAGCAGGTTAGGGGGCAACACTGAAGCTTTCTTT. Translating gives CASRLGGNTEAFF.

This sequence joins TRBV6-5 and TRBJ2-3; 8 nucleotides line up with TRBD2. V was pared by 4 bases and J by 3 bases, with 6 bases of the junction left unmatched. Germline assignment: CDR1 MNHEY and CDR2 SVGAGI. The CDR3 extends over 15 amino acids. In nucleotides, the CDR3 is TGTGCCAGCAGTTTTAGCGGGGTGGTAACAGATACGCAGTATTTT. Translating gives CASSFSGVVTDTQYF.

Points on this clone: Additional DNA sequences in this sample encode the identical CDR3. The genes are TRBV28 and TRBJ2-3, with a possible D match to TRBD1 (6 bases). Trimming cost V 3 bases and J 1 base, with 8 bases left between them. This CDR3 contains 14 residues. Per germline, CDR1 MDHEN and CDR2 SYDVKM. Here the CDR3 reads CASSFEGGTDTQYF. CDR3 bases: TGTGCCAGCAGTTTTGAGGGGGGCACAGATACGCAGTATTTT.

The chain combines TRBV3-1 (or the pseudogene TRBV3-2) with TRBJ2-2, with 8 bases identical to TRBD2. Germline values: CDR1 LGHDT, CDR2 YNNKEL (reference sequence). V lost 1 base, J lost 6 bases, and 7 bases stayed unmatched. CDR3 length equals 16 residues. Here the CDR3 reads CASSQGPGGTAGELFF. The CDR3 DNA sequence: TGTGCCAGCAGCCAAGGTCCGGGGGGGACCGCCGGGGAGCTGTTTTTT.

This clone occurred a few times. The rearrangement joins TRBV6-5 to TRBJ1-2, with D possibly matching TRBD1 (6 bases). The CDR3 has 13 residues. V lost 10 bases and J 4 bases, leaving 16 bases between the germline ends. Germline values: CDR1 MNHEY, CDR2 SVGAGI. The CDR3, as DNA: TGTGCCATACTCCCGGACAGCTCCTATGGCTACACCTTC. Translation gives CAILPDSSYGYTF.

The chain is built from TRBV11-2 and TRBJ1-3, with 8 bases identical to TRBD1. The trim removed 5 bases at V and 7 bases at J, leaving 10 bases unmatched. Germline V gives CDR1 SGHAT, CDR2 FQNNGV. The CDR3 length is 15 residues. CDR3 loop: CASSPSPRTGNTIYF. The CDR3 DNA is TGTGCCAGCAGCCCTAGCCCAAGGACAGGGAACACCATATATTTT.

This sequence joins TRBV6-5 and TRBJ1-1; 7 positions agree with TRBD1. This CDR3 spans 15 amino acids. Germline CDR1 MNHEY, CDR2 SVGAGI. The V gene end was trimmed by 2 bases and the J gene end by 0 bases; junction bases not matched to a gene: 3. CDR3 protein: CASSYQTGMNTEAFF. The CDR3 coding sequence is TGTGCCAGCAGTTACCAGACAGGGATGAACACTGAAGCTTTCTTT.

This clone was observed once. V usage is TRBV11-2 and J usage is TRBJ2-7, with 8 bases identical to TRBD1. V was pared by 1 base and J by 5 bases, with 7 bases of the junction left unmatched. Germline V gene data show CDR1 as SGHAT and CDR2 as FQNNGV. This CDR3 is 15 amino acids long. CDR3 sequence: CASSLVGQALHEQYF. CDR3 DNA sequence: TGTGCCAGCAGCTTAGTGGGACAGGCTCTCCACGAGCAGTACTTC.

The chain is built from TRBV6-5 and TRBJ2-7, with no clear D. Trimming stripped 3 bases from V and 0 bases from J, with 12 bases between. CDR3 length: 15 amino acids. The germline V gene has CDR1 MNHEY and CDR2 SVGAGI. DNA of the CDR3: TGTGCCAGCAGTTATACCCTATCAAACTCCTACGAGCAGTACTTC. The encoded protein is CASSYTLSNSYEQYF.

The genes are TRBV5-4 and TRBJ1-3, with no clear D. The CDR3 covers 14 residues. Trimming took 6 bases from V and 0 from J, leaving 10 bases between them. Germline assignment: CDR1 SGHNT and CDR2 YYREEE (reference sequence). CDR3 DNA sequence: TGTGCCAGCACCGACTACAGCTCTGGAAACACCATATATTTT. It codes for CASTDYSSGNTIYF.

CDR3 loop: CASSVGEGLAGFDEQFF. The CDR3 bases are TGTGCCAGCAGCGTAGGGGAGGGACTAGCGGGGTTCGATGAGCAGTTCTTC. The rearrangement links TRBV9 to TRBJ2-1, with 13 bases identical to TRBD2. The CDR3 length is 17 residues. Trimming cost V 0 bases and J 8 bases; bases outside gene matches: 8. Germline CDR1 is SGDLS and CDR2 is YYNGEE.

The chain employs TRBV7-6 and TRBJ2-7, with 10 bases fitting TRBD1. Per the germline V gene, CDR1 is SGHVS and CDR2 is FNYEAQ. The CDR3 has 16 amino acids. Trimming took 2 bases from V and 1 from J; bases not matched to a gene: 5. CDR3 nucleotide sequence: TGTGCCAGCAGCTTACCCCGGACAGGGGGGTCCTACGAGCAGTACTTC. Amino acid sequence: CASSLPRTGGSYEQYF.

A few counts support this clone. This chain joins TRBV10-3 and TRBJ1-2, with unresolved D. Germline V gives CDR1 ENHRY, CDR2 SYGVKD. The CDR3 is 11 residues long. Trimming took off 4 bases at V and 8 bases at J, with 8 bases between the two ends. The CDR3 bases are TGTGCCATCAGTGGGGAGTCAGGCTACACCTTC. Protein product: CAISGESGYTF.

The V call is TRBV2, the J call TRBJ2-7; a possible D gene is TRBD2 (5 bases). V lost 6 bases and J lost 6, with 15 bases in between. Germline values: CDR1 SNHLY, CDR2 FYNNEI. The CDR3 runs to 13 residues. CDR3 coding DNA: TGTGCCAGCAGAGAGGCTAGCATCCCCGAGCAGTACTTC. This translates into CASREASIPEQYF.

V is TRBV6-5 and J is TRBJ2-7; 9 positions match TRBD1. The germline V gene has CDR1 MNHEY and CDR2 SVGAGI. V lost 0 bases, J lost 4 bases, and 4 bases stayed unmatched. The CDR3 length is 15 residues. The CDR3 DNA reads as TGTGCCAGCAGTTACTCCGGGACAGGGATATACGAGCAGTACTTC. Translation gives CASSYSGTGIYEQYF.

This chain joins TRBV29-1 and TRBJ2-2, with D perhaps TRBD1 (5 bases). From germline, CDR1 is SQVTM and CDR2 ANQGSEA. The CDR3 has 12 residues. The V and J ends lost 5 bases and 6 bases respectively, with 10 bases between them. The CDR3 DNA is TGCAGCGTTAGTCAAGGGGCCGGGGAGCTGTTTTTT. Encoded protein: CSVSQGAGELFF.

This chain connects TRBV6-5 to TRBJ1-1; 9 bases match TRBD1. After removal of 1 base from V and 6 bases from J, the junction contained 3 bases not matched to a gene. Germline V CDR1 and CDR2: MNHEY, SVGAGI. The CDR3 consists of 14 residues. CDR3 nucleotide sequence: TGTGCCAGCAGTTACTACGGGACAGGGTCTGAAGCTTTCTTT. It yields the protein CASSYYGTGSEAFF.

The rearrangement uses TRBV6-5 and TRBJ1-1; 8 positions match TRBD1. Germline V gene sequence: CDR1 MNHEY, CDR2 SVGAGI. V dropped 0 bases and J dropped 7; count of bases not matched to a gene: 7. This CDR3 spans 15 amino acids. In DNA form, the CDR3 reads TGTGCCAGCAGTTACTCGACACAGGGGGGGAATGAAGCTTTCTTT. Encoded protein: CASSYSTQGGNEAFF.